These 19 T cell receptor beta chains came from one sample sequenced in a study of blood T cell repertoires in COVID-19. Repertoires were generated with immunoSEQ multiplex PCR, while TCRdb's copy carries only in-frame clones and drops some. Seen here are 70,000 to 100,000 clones, 70% to 90% observed once, and the top ten hold around 3%. The sequenced material came from peripheral blood. These receptors were taken from a woman over 75 with acute or convalescent COVID-19.

The table lists this clone with many counts. The gene calls are TRBV12-3 or TRBV12-4 and TRBJ2-5; 7 bases are shared with TRBD1. This CDR3 is built from 13 residues. J was trimmed by 5 bases and V by 6 bases; bases with no gene match: 6. CDR3 loop: CASSRQGGETQYF. CDR3 sequence (DNA): TGTGCCAGCAGCCGACAGGGCGGGGAGACCCAGTACTTC.

This chain joins TRBV7-6 and TRBJ1-4, with D perhaps TRBD1 (5 bases). Germline loops: CDR1 SGHVS, CDR2 FNYEAQ. Trimming cost V 6 bases and J 6 bases, with 17 bases left between them. CDR3 size: 15 residues. The chain's CDR3 is CASRKRQGGDEKLFF. CDR3 DNA: TGTGCCAGCAGGAAACGGCAGGGCGGGGATGAAAAACTGTTTTTT.

The rearrangement uses TRBV6-5 and TRBJ1-2; 7 bases are a match to TRBD1. Germline assignment: CDR1 MNHEY and CDR2 SVGAGI. V shed 2 bases, J shed 5 bases, and the junction held 8 bases outside the gene matches. CDR3 size: 15 residues. In nucleotides, the CDR3 is TGTGCCAGCAGTTACAGACGACAGGGTGGATATGGCTACACCTTC. Translated: CASSYRRQGGYGYTF.

This clone appeared once. The rearrangement links TRBV19 to TRBJ1-1, with a tentative D call TRBD1 (5 bases). CDR3 length: 14 amino acids. Germline CDR1 is LNHDA and CDR2 is SQIVND (reference sequence). Trimming left V 7 bases short and J 1 base short, with 13 bases between. Written as DNA, the CDR3 is TGTGCCAGTACCCCGACAGCGAGGAACACTGAAGCTTTCTTT. It encodes CASTPTARNTEAFF.

The CDR3: CASSLESGYEQYF. In nucleotides, the CDR3 is TGCGCCAGCAGCTTGGAGTCGGGTTACGAGCAGTACTTC. This chain joins TRBV5-1 and TRBJ2-7; D not resolved. This CDR3 has 13 residues. Trimming pared 0 bases from V and 4 bases from J, leaving 8 bases between. Per germline, CDR1 SGHRS and CDR2 YFSETQ.

This clone was recorded once. The rearrangement joins TRBV2 to TRBJ1-5, with 7 bases that match TRBD1. Germline loops: CDR1 SNHLY, CDR2 FYNNEI. The CDR3 runs to 13 residues. The trim removed 6 bases at V and 7 bases at J, leaving 6 bases unmatched. The CDR3 loop reads CASRLRQGQPQHF. In DNA, the CDR3 is TGTGCCAGCAGACTCCGACAGGGCCAGCCCCAGCATTTT.

The rearrangement joins TRBV5-1 to TRBJ2-1; possibly TRBD2 for D (7 bases). Trimming cost V 6 bases and J 7 bases, with 17 bases left between them. CDR1 is SGHRS and CDR2 is YFSETQ in the germline V gene. There are 14 residues in the CDR3. The CDR3 region has the DNA TGCGCCAGCATGTGGGGGGGGGCGCCGAATGAGCAGTTCTTC. Its translation is CASMWGGAPNEQFF.

This clone was recorded once. J is TRBJ1-3 and V is TRBV7-9; D is unclear. V was pared by 2 bases and J by 0 bases, with 8 bases between. Germline CDR1 and CDR2: SEHNR and FQNEAQ (reference sequence). This CDR3 spans 15 amino acids. The CDR3 nucleotides read TGTGCCAGCAGCTTATTCACAGTCTCTGGAAACACCATATATTTT. Its protein is CASSLFTVSGNTIYF.

The V call is TRBV9, the J call TRBJ2-1, with 7 bases fitting TRBD2. CDR1 and CDR2 from the germline V gene are SGDLS and YYNGEE. With V trimmed by 2 bases and J by 3 bases, 5 bases remained unmatched. The CDR3 contains 15 residues. The CDR3 DNA sequence: TGTGCCAGCAGCGTTACGGGGGGTCACTACAATGAGCAGTTCTTC. Amino acid sequence: CASSVTGGHYNEQFF.

The chain has TRBV5-8 and TRBJ2-1; 9 bases agree with TRBD2. Germline V gives CDR1 SGHTS, CDR2 YDEGEE. This CDR3 has 16 amino acids. V was pared by 7 bases and J by 2 bases, with 10 bases of the junction left unmatched. CDR3 sequence reads: CASVAGEKWAYNEQFF. CDR3 bases: TGTGCCAGCGTAGCGGGAGAGAAATGGGCCTACAATGAGCAGTTCTTC.

In nucleotides, the CDR3 is TGTGCCAGCAGCCCATACACCGGGGAGCTGTTTTTT. Its protein is CASSPYTGELFF. This chain uses TRBV7-9 with TRBJ2-2; the D is unclear. In germline, CDR1 is SEHNR, CDR2 FQNEAQ (reference sequence). The length of the CDR3 is 12 residues. The V end lost 5 bases, the J end lost 3 bases, and 4 bases lay between the germline ends.

This clone showed up just once. V usage is TRBV5-1 and J usage is TRBJ2-7; 8 bases agree with TRBD1. V lost 3 bases to trimming and J lost 0 bases; unmatched junction nucleotides: 8. Germline CDR1 is SGHRS and CDR2 is YFSETQ. The CDR3 runs 16 residues. The CDR3: CASSWGTGPSSYEQYF. For the CDR3, the DNA is TGCGCCAGCAGCTGGGGGACAGGTCCGAGCTCCTACGAGCAGTACTTC.

The chain joins TRBV6-5 to TRBJ1-1, with D possibly TRBD1 on 5 matching bases. V gave up 1 base and J gave up 4 bases, with 10 bases separating them. The CDR3 consists of 14 residues. The germline gives CDR1 MNHEY, CDR2 SVGAGI. The CDR3 nucleotides are TGTGCCAGCAGTTACTGGGGTAGGGGCACTGAAGCTTTCTTT. This codes for CASSYWGRGTEAFF.

This chain links TRBV6-5 with TRBJ1-2, with 9 bases matching TRBD1. The trim removed 3 bases at V and 8 bases at J, leaving 7 bases unmatched. This CDR3 contains 14 residues. Germline CDR1 and CDR2: MNHEY and SVGAGI. This CDR3 is CASSYTGGPRGYTF. CDR3 bases: TGTGCCAGCAGTTATACAGGGGGCCCAAGGGGCTACACCTTC.

The rearrangement joins TRBV19 to TRBJ1-6; D is unresolved. Germline V lookup: CDR1 LNHDA, CDR2 SQIVND (reference sequence). The CDR3 runs to 15 residues. Trimming cost V 1 base and J 9 bases, with 13 bases left between them. Written as DNA, the CDR3 is TGTGCCAGTAGTATAGGAACGGGGAAGGTTTCACCCCTCCACTTT. Translation: CASSIGTGKVSPLHF.

The V call is TRBV30, the J call TRBJ2-3, with 10 bases aligning to TRBD2. V trimming: 3 bases; J trimming: 7 bases; junction bases outside the gene matches: 10. CDR1 GTSNPN and CDR2 SVGIG come from the germline V gene (reference sequence). This CDR3 region has 15 residues. CDR3 bases: TGTGCCTGGAGCGCGATAGCGGGAGGAAGAAATACGCAGTATTTT. Translating it yields CAWSAIAGGRNTQYF.

The chain joins TRBV10-3 to TRBJ1-4; weak D call: TRBD1 (6 bases). Trimming took off 3 bases at V and 8 bases at J, with 16 bases between the two ends. Germline-derived CDR1 and CDR2 are ENHRY and SYGVKD. The CDR3 is made up of 15 amino acids. The DNA for the CDR3 is TGTGCCATCAGTGATTTGGGGGCTTCTCAGGAAAAACTGTTTTTT. This codes for CAISDLGASQEKLFF.

This clone has more than one count but fewer than ten. This chain connects TRBV5-4 to TRBJ2-1, with 10 bases matching TRBD2. CDR3 size: 15 residues. J lost 4 bases, V lost 4 bases, and 5 bases had no gene match. Germline assignment: CDR1 SGHNT and CDR2 YYREEE (reference sequence). The CDR3 DNA reads TGTGCCAGCAGCGTAGTAGCGGGGGGTTACAATGAGCAGTTCTTC. It specifies CASSVVAGGYNEQFF.

The chain combines TRBV2 with TRBJ1-6; possibly TRBD1 for D (6 bases). The CDR3 covers 15 residues. Trimming stripped 6 bases from V and 5 bases from J, with 14 bases between. The V gene's germline CDR1 is SNHLY and CDR2 FYNNEI. The CDR3 DNA reads as TGTGCCAGCAGAGAATTAGGGGGGGATAATTCACCCCTCCACTTT. Translated, it gives CASRELGGDNSPLHF.